Presented here are 9 T cell receptor beta chains from one specimen sequenced in a study of beta chain features in type 1 diabetes. The study's findings and limits: People with Type 1 diabetes carried modestly yet significantly shorter TCRB CDR3s in all four CD4+ subsets.

The isolated RNA, all of it, was reverse transcribed, so expressed TCRB transcripts were what got sequenced. Generated by immunoSEQ multiplex PCR, the TCRdb table keeps only in-frame clones and is missing some. The sample gives 250,000 to 350,000 clones, 13% to 15% of which show up once; about 0.015% is in the top ten. For these receptors, no antigen is known. The sample taken for sequencing was naive CD4+ T cells from blood. The receptors were gathered from a man between 25 and 39 years old with type 1 diabetes.

This clone was counted between two and nine times. This chain joins TRBV19 and TRBJ1-5; 7 bases are a match to TRBD1. The CDR3 loop spans 13 amino acids. Germline-derived CDR1 and CDR2 are LNHDA and SQIVND (reference sequence). Unmatched junction bases numbered 4, after V lost 9 bases and J lost 2 bases. The CDR3 is CASMQGGNQPQHF. The DNA for the CDR3 is TGTGCCAGCATGCAGGGGGGCAATCAGCCCCAGCATTTT.

The chain joins TRBV14 to TRBJ1-4; the match to TRBD1 covers 9 bases. The CDR3 has 16 residues. In germline, CDR1 is SGHDN, CDR2 FVKESK. Unmatched junction bases numbered 5, after V lost 1 base and J lost 5 bases. The chain's CDR3 is CASSQVRGTGNEKLFF. The CDR3 nucleotides are TGTGCCAGCAGCCAAGTACGAGGGACAGGGAATGAAAAACTGTTTTTT.

J is TRBJ2-3 and V is TRBV7-2; TRBD1 might be the D (5 bases). V was pared by 5 bases and J by 0 bases, with 6 bases between. Germline CDR1 is SGHTA and CDR2 is FQGNSA. The CDR3 has 13 residues. The CDR3 sequence: CASSPGSTDTQYF. The CDR3 nucleotides read TGTGCCAGCAGCCCAGGGAGCACAGATACGCAGTATTTT.

The chain recombines TRBV28 with TRBJ2-7, with D possibly TRBD1 on 6 matching bases. Trimming removed 3 bases at V and 1 base at J, with 19 bases between. The CDR3 contains 17 residues. Germline CDR1 MDHEN, CDR2 SYDVKM. The CDR3 protein is CASSFSPTGTGSYEQYF. Written as DNA, the CDR3 is TGTGCCAGCAGTTTCTCCCCCACAGGGACGGGTTCCTACGAGCAGTACTTC.

The table lists this clone with a few counts. The chain has TRBV18 and TRBJ1-5; D is possibly TRBD1 (5 bases). The germline V gene has CDR1 KGHSH and CDR2 LQKENI. This CDR3 is 14 amino acids long. Trimming left V 4 bases short and J 1 base short, with 8 bases between. The CDR3 protein is CASSRWTSNQPQHF. The CDR3 DNA follows: TGTGCCAGCTCACGTTGGACAAGCAATCAGCCCCAGCATTTT.

This clone was counted between two and nine times. This chain connects TRBV14 to TRBJ2-5, with D tentatively TRBD2 (6 bases). V lost 2 bases and J 5 bases, leaving 15 bases between the germline ends. There are 15 residues in the CDR3. Germline values: CDR1 SGHDN, CDR2 FVKESK. In DNA form, the CDR3 reads TGTGCCAGCAGCCAAACCGGGACTTTTGGGGAGACCCAGTACTTC. Translating gives CASSQTGTFGETQYF.

This clone showed up just a few times. Other DNA sequences of this sample code for an identical CDR3. V gene TRBV9 combines with J gene TRBJ1-1; D not resolved. The CDR3 runs to 13 residues. From germline, CDR1 is SGDLS and CDR2 YYNGEE. Trimming removed 0 bases at V and 3 bases at J, with 6 bases between. CDR3 DNA sequence: TGTGCCAGCAGCGTAGGAAGAGACACTGAAGCTTTCTTT. It codes for CASSVGRDTEAFF.

The chain couples TRBV7-8 to TRBJ2-3; TRBD2 matches 14 bases. Per germline, CDR1 SGHVS and CDR2 FQNEAQ. J lost 2 bases, V lost 2 bases, and 6 bases had no gene match. The CDR3 consists of 18 residues. As DNA, the CDR3 is TGTGCCAGCAGCTTATTCCGGACTAGCGGGAGGTTCACAGATACGCAGTATTTT. Residues: CASSLFRTSGRFTDTQYF.

This clone was observed a few times. This chain connects TRBV5-1 to TRBJ2-7; 9 bases are shared with TRBD1. The CDR3 contains 13 residues. CDR1 and CDR2 (germline): SGHRS, YFSETQ. V shed 5 bases and J 3 bases; nucleotides not matched to a gene: 3. The CDR3 DNA reads as TGCGCCAGCAGATCGACAGGGGGCTACGAGCAGTACTTC. As protein: CASRSTGGYEQYF.